The text below deals with one T cell receptor beta chain. Its antigen remains unknown. The length of the CDR3 is 13 residues. With 2 bases removed from V and 4 bases from J, the gap between germline ends came to 7 bases. Germline CDR1 is SGHNT and CDR2 is YYREEE (reference sequence). The table came from immunoSEQ multiplex PCR; TCRdb's copy has only in-frame clones and leaves some out. The sample lists more than 2 million clones, just under 95% occurring once. The data belong to a study of shared clonotypes between healthy human individuals. Study-wide results and caveats: What rarefaction showed was incomplete sorted-subset sequencing despite large depth. The represented genetic and exposure-history diversity was limited by the small number of donors.

Terminally differentiated effector memory CD45RA+ cells were excluded by CCR7 positive selection of CD45RO-negative cells. Input material: naive CD8+ T cells from PBMCs. This receptor was taken from a man aged 18-30 years in good health. Some clones in this sample may be carry-over from other donors' samples. J is TRBJ1-3 and V is TRBV5-4, with a tentative D call TRBD1 (6 bases). The CDR3 here is CASSFTGGNTIYF. CDR3 sequence (DNA): TGTGCCAGCAGCTTTACAGGGGGAAACACCATATATTTT.